A selection of T cell receptor beta chains follows, all from one sample in a study of early T cells in non-severe SARS-CoV-2 infection. TCRdb reprocessed the 5' RACE reads with MiXCR, giving one entry per CDR3 protein. Among tens of thousands of distinct CDR3 sequences listed, less than 6.5% were seen once. Sequencing input: whole blood. These TCRs come from an adult who was a healthcare worker with PCR-confirmed SARS-CoV-2 infection or an uninfected control (not recorded which). Each CDR3 is given with its conserved first and last residue. A D gene is named only where the DNA matches it firmly. Size tells how often a clone was seen (once, few, many) or the class of an expanded clone, and some rows leave it out.

j_gene	abundance	d_gene	v_gene	len	CDR3aa
TRBJ2-1	-	TRBD2	TRBV6-5	17	CASRGLAGVGSYNEQFF
TRBJ1-1	many	-	TRBV6-5	16	CASRPDRREMNTEAFF
TRBJ2-7	-	TRBD2	TRBV6-6	13	CASSLSGSLEQYF
TRBJ1-5	many	-	TRBV6-2/TRBV6-3	15	CASSYSGQNNQPQHF
TRBJ2-2	many	-	TRBV7-2	13	CASSPLDTGELFF
TRBJ2-5	-	-	TRBV19	13	CATRFTGYPTQYF
TRBJ1-5	many	-	TRBV21-1	17	CASSAGQGSGSNQPQHF
TRBJ1-2	many	-	TRBV12-3/TRBV12-4	13	CASSPQQTDGYTF
TRBJ2-1	medium-sized	-	TRBV7-6	15	CASSLAGTGADEQFF
TRBJ1-5	-	-	TRBV10-3	16	CAISEVLDGNNQPQHF
TRBJ2-3	many	TRBD2	TRBV7-2	20	CASSHGRLAGGPRGTDTQYF
TRBJ2-7	-	-	TRBV3-1	14	CASSQSIRRYEQYF
TRBJ2-7	-	-	TRBV7-9	15	CASSPGTPVSYEQYF
TRBJ2-7	-	-	TRBV5-4	14	CASSRFNAPYEQYF
TRBJ1-1	many	-	TRBV7-9	15	CASSSHRNRRTEAFF
TRBJ2-1	many	-	TRBV4-2	15	CASSQSGLSYNEQFF
TRBJ2-3	many	TRBD2	TRBV2	11	CASLLASTQYF
TRBJ2-7	many	TRBD1	TRBV15	14	CATSRDRGTYEQYF
TRBJ2-6	many	TRBD1	TRBV11-2	16	CASSHHRGSGANVLTF
TRBJ1-2	many	-	TRBV6-2/TRBV6-3	16	CASSYPWDAPNYGYTF
TRBJ2-4	-	-	TRBV11-2	15	CASNRDGFVENIQYF
TRBJ2-3	-	TRBD2	TRBV14	18	CASRPRLTSGRGTDTQYF
TRBJ2-1	many	-	TRBV7-3	13	CASSSTSRDEQFF
TRBJ2-7	-	-	TRBV20-1	14	CSARDSGSSYEQYF
TRBJ2-6	many	-	TRBV5-1	16	CASSYGRVSGANVLTF
TRBJ1-3	many	-	TRBV15	15	CATSRDLGHGNTIYF
TRBJ2-1	many	TRBD2	TRBV20-1	15	CSALKRGPPYNEQFF
TRBJ1-5	many	TRBD1	TRBV20-1	13	CSASGTGNQPQHF
TRBJ2-1	many	-	TRBV12-3/TRBV12-4	13	CASSFAIYNEQFF